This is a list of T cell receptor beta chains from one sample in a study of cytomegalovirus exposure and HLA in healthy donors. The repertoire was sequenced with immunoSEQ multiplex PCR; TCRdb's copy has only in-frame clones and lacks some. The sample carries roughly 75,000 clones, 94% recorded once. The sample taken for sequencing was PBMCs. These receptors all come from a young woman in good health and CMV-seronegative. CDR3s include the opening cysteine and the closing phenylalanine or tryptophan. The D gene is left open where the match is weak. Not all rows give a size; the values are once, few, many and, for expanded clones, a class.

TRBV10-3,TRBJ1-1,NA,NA,TGTGCCATCAGTGAAGGGGGGGCGTTTAGATCCGAAGCTTTCTTT,CAISEGGAFRSEAFF
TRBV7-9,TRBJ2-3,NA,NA,TGTGCCAGCAGCCCCTACGGGGGATCCACAGATACGCAGTATTTT,CASSPYGGSTDTQYF
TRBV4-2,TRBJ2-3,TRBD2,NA,TGTGCCAGCAGCCTCAACATCCGGACTAGCGGTTCCACAGATACGCAGTATTTT,CASSLNIRTSGSTDTQYF
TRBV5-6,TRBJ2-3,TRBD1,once,TGTGCCAGCAGCCGAGGACAGGGGTTAACAGATACGCAGTATTTT,CASSRGQGLTDTQYF
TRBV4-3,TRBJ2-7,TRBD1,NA,TGCGCCAGCAGCCTGGACAGGGGGGAGGAGTACGAGCAGTACTTC,CASSLDRGEEYEQYF
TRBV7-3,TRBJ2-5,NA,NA,TGTGCCAGCAGCTTGGGCTTGAAAGAGACCCAGTACTTC,CASSLGLKETQYF
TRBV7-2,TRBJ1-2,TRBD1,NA,TGTGCCAGCACCTCGCACAGGGGGCTCTATGGCTACACCTTC,CASTSHRGLYGYTF
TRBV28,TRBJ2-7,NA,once,TGTGCCAGCAGTTCCGGGACTTTATACTACGAGCAGTACTTC,CASSSGTLYYEQYF
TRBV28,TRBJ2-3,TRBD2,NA,TGTGCCAGCAGTTCCACTCTAGCGGGGAGCACAGATACGCAGTATTTT,CASSSTLAGSTDTQYF
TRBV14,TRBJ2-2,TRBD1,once,TGTGCCAGCAGCCAAGGGGGCAGGGGGCTCCCCGGGGAGCTGTTTTTT,CASSQGGRGLPGELFF
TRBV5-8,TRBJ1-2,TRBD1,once,TGTGCCAGCAGCTTCCGGGACAGGATTGCTAACTATGGCTACACCTTC,CASSFRDRIANYGYTF
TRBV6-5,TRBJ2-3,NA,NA,TGTGCCAGCAGACCGGGAGAGTTCATAGATACGCAGTATTTT,CASRPGEFIDTQYF
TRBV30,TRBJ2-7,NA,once,NA,CARRWGQGIGGLDF
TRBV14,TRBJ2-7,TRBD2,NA,TGTGCCAGCAGCTGGGGACTAGCGGGAGGAGAGCAGTACTTC,CASSWGLAGGEQYF
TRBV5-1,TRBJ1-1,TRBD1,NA,TGCGCCAGCAGCTGGTACAGGGGGCTTGACACTGAAGCTTTCTTT,CASSWYRGLDTEAFF
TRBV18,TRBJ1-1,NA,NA,TGTGCCAGCTCACCACGTCCGGACACTGAAGCTTTCTTT,CASSPRPDTEAFF
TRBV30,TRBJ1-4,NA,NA,TGTGCCTGGAGTACCGGGACTGGGAGTGAAAAACTGTTTTTT,CAWSTGTGSEKLFF
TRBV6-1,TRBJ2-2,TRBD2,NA,TGTGCCAGCAGTGCGGCCGGCGGGAGGGGTGGCACCGGGGAGCTGTTTTTT,CASSAAGGRGGTGELFF
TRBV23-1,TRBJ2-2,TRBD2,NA,TGCGCCAGCAGTCAAGGGCTAGCGGGAGGATCAGTCACCGGGGAGCTGTTTTTT,CASSQGLAGGSVTGELFF
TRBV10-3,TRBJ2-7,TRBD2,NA,TGTGCCATCAGTGAGATAAGCGGGGGGGCGGAGCAGTACTTC,CAISEISGGAEQYF
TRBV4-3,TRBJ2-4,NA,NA,TGCGCCAGCAGCCAAGATAGGGGTGGCGGGGTAGCCAAAAACATTCAGTACTTC,CASSQDRGGGVAKNIQYF
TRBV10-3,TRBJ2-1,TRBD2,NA,TGTGCCATCAGTGAAGGAGGTGGGCTAGCGGGGGGGGACAATGAGCAGTTCTTC,CAISEGGGLAGGDNEQFF
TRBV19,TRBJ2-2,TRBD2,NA,TGTGCCAGTAGTATAGATCTGGGGGGTGGCGGGAGATACACCGGGGAGCTGTTTTTT,CASSIDLGGGGRYTGELFF
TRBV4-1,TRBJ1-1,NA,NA,TGCGCCAGCAGCCAAGATTCTGCTGAGGCTGAAGCTTTCTTT,CASSQDSAEAEAFF
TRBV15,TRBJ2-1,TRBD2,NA,TGTGCCACCAGCAGAGATTCGCGGGGGGACAATGAGCAGTTCTTC,CATSRDSRGDNEQFF